A selection of T cell receptor beta chains follows, all from one sample in a study of cytomegalovirus exposure and HLA in healthy donors. Profiling relied on immunoSEQ multiplex PCR, and the TCRdb table lists in-frame clones only, not all of them. This sample has 100,000 or so clones, with 76% found just once. The sample was PBMCs. The receptors come from a man aged 35-49 years in good health and CMV-seronegative. Each CDR3 is given with its conserved first and last residue. A D gene is named only where the DNA matches it firmly. For some rows the clone size is stated as once, few or many, or as a class when expanded; others skip it.

size: NA; J: TRBJ1-2; D: NA; V: TRBV15; CDR3: CATSSIRGANYGYTF; DNA: TGTGCCACCAGCTCCATCAGGGGAGCTAACTATGGCTACACCTTC
size: NA; J: TRBJ1-2; D: TRBD1; V: TRBV27; CDR3: CASSLSGHQGADGYTF; DNA: TGTGCCAGCAGTTTATCCGGACATCAGGGGGCAGATGGCTACACCTTC
size: NA; J: TRBJ2-2; D: NA; V: TRBV25-1; CDR3: CASSEYGGAADGELFF; DNA: TGTGCCAGCAGTGAATACGGTGGGGCCGCAGACGGGGAGCTGTTTTTT
size: NA; J: TRBJ2-2; D: TRBD2; V: TRBV6-6; CDR3: CASTDGLAGNTGELFF; DNA: TGTGCCAGCACCGACGGACTAGCGGGGAACACCGGGGAGCTGTTTTTT
size: few; J: TRBJ2-6; D: NA; V: TRBV5-1; CDR3: CASSLDRSSNVLTF; DNA: TGCGCCAGCAGCTTGGACAGATCTTCCAACGTCCTGACTTTC
size: NA; J: TRBJ1-2; D: TRBD1; V: TRBV11-2; CDR3: CASSFDLRDRGFGYTF; DNA: TGTGCCAGCAGCTTCGATCTCAGGGACAGGGGATTTGGCTACACCTTC
size: NA; J: TRBJ2-1; D: NA; V: TRBV11-2; CDR3: CASLGQGGSYNEQFF; DNA: TGTGCCAGCTTGGGGCAGGGGGGCTCCTACAATGAGCAGTTCTTC
size: NA; J: TRBJ1-1; D: NA; V: TRBV27; CDR3: CARDHRMNTEAFF; DNA: TGTGCCAGAGACCACAGGATGAACACTGAAGCTTTCTTT
size: NA; J: TRBJ1-4; D: NA; V: TRBV19; CDR3: CASRKQGGNEKLFF; DNA: TGTGCCAGTAGGAAACAGGGCGGAAATGAAAAACTGTTTTTT
size: few; J: TRBJ1-3; D: TRBD1; V: TRBV4-3; CDR3: CASSRDRVNTIYF; DNA: TGCGCCAGCAGCCGGGACAGGGTAAACACCATATATTTT
size: NA; J: TRBJ2-5; D: TRBD1; V: TRBV7-2; CDR3: CASSSPGQGETQYF; DNA: TGTGCCAGCAGTTCCCCGGGACAGGGAGAGACCCAGTACTTC
size: NA; J: TRBJ1-2; D: NA; V: TRBV2; CDR3: CASSDGIGTPIYGYTF; DNA: TGTGCCAGCAGTGATGGGATCGGGACACCCATATATGGCTACACCTTC
size: NA; J: TRBJ2-7; D: NA; V: TRBV29-1; CDR3: CSVDTGYEQYF; DNA: TGCAGCGTTGATACGGGGTACGAGCAGTACTTC
size: once; J: TRBJ1-5; D: TRBD1; V: TRBV19; CDR3: CASSNQGARGNQPQHF; DNA: TGTGCCAGTAGTAATCAGGGGGCGCGGGGCAATCAGCCCCAGCATTTT
size: NA; J: TRBJ1-2; D: TRBD1; V: TRBV4-1; CDR3: CASGGTGYGYTF; DNA: TGCGCCAGCGGGGGGACAGGTTATGGCTACACCTTC
size: NA; J: TRBJ2-7; D: NA; V: TRBV27; CDR3: CASSLMLDYEQYF; DNA: TGTGCCAGCAGTTTAATGCTAGATTACGAGCAGTACTTC
size: NA; J: TRBJ1-2; D: TRBD1; V: TRBV28; CDR3: CASSSSDRDGYGYTF; DNA: TGTGCCAGCAGTTCGAGTGACAGGGACGGCTATGGCTACACCTTC
size: few; J: TRBJ1-2; D: NA; V: TRBV5-1; CDR3: CASSLRQGGGYTF; DNA: TGCGCCAGCAGCTTGAGGCAGGGAGGTGGCTACACCTTC
size: few; J: TRBJ2-7; D: TRBD1; V: TRBV4-1; CDR3: CASSQSGTGAYEQYF; DNA: TGCGCCAGCAGCCAATCCGGGACAGGAGCCTACGAGCAGTACTTC
size: NA; J: TRBJ1-2; D: NA; V: TRBV6-6; CDR3: CASSYSGALIDGYTF; DNA: TGTGCCAGCAGTTACTCGGGGGCTCTAATAGATGGCTACACCTTC
size: NA; J: TRBJ1-2; D: NA; V: TRBV2; CDR3: CASGGALYGYTF; DNA: TGTGCCAGCGGGGGGGCCCTCTATGGCTACACCTTC
size: NA; J: TRBJ1-2; D: TRBD1; V: TRBV11-2; CDR3: CASSLEAGTGGASYTF; DNA: TGTGCCAGCAGCTTAGAGGCGGGGACAGGGGGCGCTTCCTACACCTTC
size: NA; J: TRBJ1-1; D: NA; V: TRBV27; CDR3: CAASRTSGSNTEAFF; DNA: TGTGCCGCCTCCAGGACGTCGGGATCGAACACTGAAGCTTTCTTT
size: once; J: TRBJ2-2; D: NA; V: TRBV4-1; CDR3: CASSRDGGFETGELFF; DNA: TGCGCCAGCAGCCGAGATGGGGGGTTTGAGACCGGGGAGCTGTTTTTT
size: NA; J: TRBJ2-1; D: TRBD2; V: TRBV7-6; CDR3: CASSFASLGGFNEQFF; DNA: TGTGCCAGCAGCTTTGCCTCCCTCGGGGGGTTCAATGAGCAGTTCTTC